This record looks at one TCR beta chain sequence and its context. Its antigen is currently unknown. These data originate in a study of T-cell reconstitution after alpha-beta-depleted transplantation in children. Findings and caveats of the study: By one year post-transplant, T-cell counts and diversity largely arose from T cells that were newly produced. Reports say that about two months after transplant, the alpha-beta T cells came out of several hundred graft clones that had expanded. High day-60 TCRbeta diversity in some patients came from surviving recipient T cells and thymic progenitors.

Germline V CDR1 and CDR2: SGHRS, YFSETQ. V lost 4 bases and J lost 8, with 15 bases in between. The length of the CDR3 is 14 residues. The TCRbeta library was prepared with unique molecular identifiers. TCRdb re-derived calls from the PCR reads in MiXCR, one entry per CDR3 protein. The data contain about 58,000 distinct CDR3 sequences, 44% of them singletons. The V call is TRBV5-1, the J call TRBJ2-2, with D perhaps TRBD2 (6 bases). This TCR was recovered from a male patient between 10 and 17 years old who had a stem cell transplant for acute lymphoblastic leukemia, so the T cells may come from the graft donor. The source material was PBMCs, mostly from graft donor cells, sampled 360 days after TCRalphabeta/CD19-depleted stem cell transplant. In DNA, the CDR3 is TGCGCCAGCAGCGCGGGACTCTCCGGGGGGGAGCTGTTTTTT. Protein sequence: CASSAGLSGGELFF.